The 19 T cell receptor beta chains below come from one sample, sequenced in a study of blood T cell repertoires in COVID-19. Some clones are missing from TCRdb's copy, which holds only in-frame ones; the method was immunoSEQ multiplex PCR. The table has roughly 200,000 clones, roughly 80% seen once; the top ten hold approximately 15%. The sequenced sample was peripheral blood. These receptor sequences come from a man over 45 who had recovered from COVID-19.

This clone has just a few counts. This sequence joins TRBV29-1 and TRBJ1-4, with 10 nucleotides matching TRBD1. The CDR3 covers 15 residues. Germline V gene lookup returns CDR1 SQVTM and CDR2 ANQGSEA. V shed 7 bases, J shed 7 bases, and the junction held 12 bases outside the gene matches. The CDR3: CSAWTGGSWGEKLFF. The CDR3 DNA sequence: TGCAGCGCCTGGACAGGGGGAAGTTGGGGTGAAAAACTGTTTTTT.

The CDR3: CASSPAGKIETQYF. CDR3 nucleotides: TGTGCCAGCAGTCCAGCGGGAAAGATAGAGACCCAGTACTTC. This rearrangement joins TRBV27 to TRBJ2-5; 7 bases match TRBD2. This CDR3 has 14 residues. J gave up 4 bases and V 5 bases, and 7 bases lay outside the gene matches. The germline CDR1 and CDR2 sequences are MNHEY and SMNVEV (reference sequence).

The chain carries TRBV27 and TRBJ2-1; TRBD2 is a possible D gene (5 bases). Trimming took 6 bases from V and 9 from J, leaving 15 bases between them. Germline CDR1 reads MNHEY; CDR2 reads SMNVEV (reference sequence). This CDR3 region has 13 residues. This CDR3 reads CASRATRNGEQFF. The CDR3 coding sequence is TGTGCCAGCAGAGCTACTAGGAATGGTGAGCAGTTCTTC.

The V call is TRBV5-1, the J call TRBJ2-7; D perhaps matches TRBD2 (5 bases). Germline V CDR1 and CDR2: SGHRS, YFSETQ. The CDR3 has 13 amino acids. V was shortened by 5 bases and J by 4 bases, with 13 bases between the two germline ends. This CDR3 reads CASSPATGYEQYF. The CDR3, as DNA: TGCGCCAGCAGTCCTGCGACGGGGTACGAGCAGTACTTC.

The chain carries TRBV11-2 and TRBJ2-1; tentatively, D is TRBD2 (6 bases). Deletions cut 1 base from V and 2 bases from J, with 18 bases between. Germline-derived CDR1 and CDR2 are SGHAT and FQNNGV. The CDR3 runs 18 residues. The CDR3, as DNA: TGTGCCAGCAGCTTAGTTCCTGGTCTCGGGACTGCCTACAATGAGCAGTTCTTC. It is translated as CASSLVPGLGTAYNEQFF.

CDR3 DNA sequence: TGTGCCAGCAGCCCGTCCCGGGACAGAAACACCATATATTTT. Its protein is CASSPSRDRNTIYF. The chain recombines TRBV7-9 with TRBJ1-3, with TRBD1 as a possible D gene (6 bases). Germline assignment: CDR1 SEHNR and CDR2 FQNEAQ (reference sequence). V was trimmed by 5 bases and J by 5 bases, leaving 13 bases between them. There are 14 residues in the CDR3. The complete variable domain, with remaining parts taken from reference TRBV7-9 and TRBJ1-3, reads DTGVSQNPRHKITKRGQNVTFRCDPISEHNRLYWYRQTLGQGPEFLTYFQNEAQLEKSRLLSDRFSAERPKGSFSTLEIQRTEQGDSAMYLCASSPSRDRNTIYFGEGSWLTVV.

The chain has TRBV28 and TRBJ1-1; TRBD1 agrees at 8 bases. Germline V gene sequence: CDR1 MDHEN, CDR2 SYDVKM. Trimming cost V 4 bases and J 6 bases; bases outside gene matches: 10. This CDR3 has 15 amino acids. The CDR3 DNA reads as TGTGCCAGCAGTTCAGTTGGACAGGGTATCCCTGAAGCTTTCTTT. Protein product: CASSSVGQGIPEAFF.

V and J are TRBV19 and TRBJ1-1, with D unresolved. Trimming cost V 5 bases and J 4 bases, with 11 bases left between them. Germline-derived CDR1 and CDR2 are LNHDA and SQIVND (reference sequence). The CDR3 is 13 residues long. CDR3 protein: CASSAQVSTEAFF. DNA for the CDR3: TGTGCCAGTAGTGCGCAGGTGAGCACTGAAGCTTTCTTT.

In DNA form, the CDR3 reads TGTGCCAGCTGTTTTAGCGGGAGCGGGAGTCCGCCCTACAATGAGCAGTTCTTC. It yields the protein CASCFSGSGSPPYNEQFF. The chain is built from TRBV7-6 and TRBJ2-1; 9 bases align to TRBD2. The CDR3 runs to 18 residues. Trimming cost V 8 bases and J 2 bases; bases outside gene matches: 16. The germline V gene encodes CDR1 SGHVS and CDR2 FNYEAQ.

The rearrangement joins TRBV7-9 to TRBJ1-3, with 7 bases fitting TRBD1. V shed 5 bases and J 7 bases; nucleotides not matched to a gene: 20. This CDR3 has 18 residues. Germline CDR1 is SEHNR and CDR2 is FQNEAQ (reference sequence). The CDR3 reads CASSPRSGQDRTVNTIYF. CDR3 in DNA: TGTGCCAGCAGCCCCCGCAGCGGACAGGATAGAACTGTCAACACCATATATTTT.

The rearrangement links TRBV14 to TRBJ2-2, with D tentatively TRBD2 (6 bases). This CDR3 comprises 16 residues. V lost 0 bases and J lost 1, with 9 bases in between. Germline CDR1 is SGHDN and CDR2 is FVKESK. Here the CDR3 DNA reads TGTGCCAGCAGCCAAGAATGGGGAGGGAACACCGGGGAGCTGTTTTTT. It yields the protein CASSQEWGGNTGELFF.

This clone has only a few counts. This rearrangement joins TRBV30 to TRBJ1-5, with D possibly being TRBD1 (5 bases). Germline CDR1 is GTSNPN and CDR2 is SVGIG (reference sequence). The V end lost 3 bases, the J end lost 2 bases, and 11 bases lay between the germline ends. The length of the CDR3 is 14 residues. This chain's CDR3 is CAWSHGGGNQPQHF. CDR3 DNA sequence: TGTGCCTGGAGCCACGGGGGAGGCAATCAGCCCCAGCATTTT.

This clone was counted only a few times. This chain uses TRBV11-1 with TRBJ2-7; 8 bases fit TRBD1. V shed 0 bases, J shed 4 bases, and the junction held 5 bases outside the gene matches. From germline, CDR1 is SGHAT and CDR2 FQDESV (reference sequence). The CDR3 is 15 residues long. The CDR3 coding sequence is TGTGCCAGCAGCTTAGCCCCAGGGGGCATGTACGAGCAGTACTTC. Its protein is CASSLAPGGMYEQYF.

In DNA form, the CDR3 reads TGTGCCACCAGTGATGCCGGCACAGGGGGTAAGAAGGGCTATACGCAGTATTTT. It is translated as CATSDAGTGGKKGYTQYF. This chain joins TRBV24-1 and TRBJ2-3, with TRBD1 matching over 8 bases. The V gene's germline CDR1 is KGHDR and CDR2 SFDVKD. The CDR3 length is 18 residues. The trim removed 3 bases at V and 7 bases at J, leaving 17 bases unmatched.

The rearrangement uses TRBV18 and TRBJ2-3; no clear D. Germline CDR1 KGHSH, CDR2 LQKENI. This CDR3 region has 15 residues. V lost 3 bases to trimming and J lost 6 bases, with 16 bases between them. Here the CDR3 DNA reads TGTGCCAGCTCACCGGGCTCCCCGATGGTGGATACGCAGTATTTT. Protein: CASSPGSPMVDTQYF.

This sequence joins TRBV10-3 and TRBJ1-5; D is undetermined. This CDR3 spans 16 amino acids. Trimming cost V 0 bases and J 3 bases, with 12 bases left between them. Germline V gene sequence: CDR1 ENHRY, CDR2 SYGVKD. The CDR3 region has the DNA TGTGCCATCAGTGAGTCCTCGGGGAGGAACAATCAGCCCCAGCATTTT. Translated: CAISESSGRNNQPQHF.

This clone occurred many times. The chain joins TRBV19 to TRBJ2-3, with TRBD2 identical over 11 bases. The V gene end was trimmed by 3 bases and the J gene end by 0 bases; junction bases not matched to a gene: 5. Germline values: CDR1 LNHDA, CDR2 SQIVND (reference sequence). The CDR3 is 17 residues long. The CDR3 nucleotides are TGTGCCAGTAGTATTGAGGGACTAGCGGTGAGCACAGATACGCAGTATTTT. Its translation: CASSIEGLAVSTDTQYF.

V and J are TRBV3-1 (or the pseudogene TRBV3-2) and TRBJ2-2, with a weak D call TRBD2 (6 bases). The CDR3 runs to 10 residues. Germline V gene data show CDR1 as LGHDT and CDR2 as YNNKEL (reference sequence). CDR3 residues: CGTGAGELFF. The CDR3 bases are TGTGGCACGGGGGCCGGGGAGCTGTTTTTT.

The chain is built from TRBV5-1 and TRBJ2-6, with 12 bases identical to TRBD1. CDR1 SGHRS and CDR2 YFSETQ come from the germline V gene. The CDR3 sequence is 18 residues long. The V and J ends lost 0 bases and 3 bases, in that order; junction bases with no gene match: 4. CDR3: CASSLGGTGGVGANVLTF. The CDR3 region has the DNA TGCGCCAGCAGCTTGGGAGGGACAGGGGGCGTTGGGGCCAACGTCCTGACTTTC.